What follows are 3 T cell receptor beta chains derived from one specimen sequenced in a study of shared clonotypes between healthy human individuals. The repertoire was sequenced with immunoSEQ multiplex PCR; TCRdb's copy has only in-frame clones and lacks some. The sample records about 2.1 million clones, 85% to 95% being singletons. Terminally differentiated effector memory CD45RA+ cells were excluded by CCR7 positive selection of CD45RO-negative cells. The sequenced sample was naive CD8+ T cells from PBMCs. Receptor source: a man younger than 35 in good health. Some clones in this sample may be carry-over from other donors' samples.

The rearrangement links TRBV10-3 to TRBJ2-1, with 8 bases lining up with TRBD2. CDR3 length equals 16 residues. After removal of 6 bases from V and 8 bases from J, the junction contained 15 bases not matched to a gene. CDR1 is ENHRY and CDR2 is SYGVKD in the germline V gene. CDR3 nucleotides: TGTGCCATCAGACTCACGACGGGAGGGCCCGGGCATGAGCAGTTCTTC. Its protein product is CAIRLTTGGPGHEQFF.

The chain links TRBV10-3 to TRBJ1-1; D unresolved. The CDR3 loop spans 12 amino acids. V was pared by 7 bases and J by 1 base, with 7 bases between. Germline-derived CDR1 and CDR2 are ENHRY and SYGVKD. CDR3 amino acids: CAIIDENTEAFF. For the CDR3, the DNA is TGTGCCATCATAGATGAGAACACTGAAGCTTTCTTT.

This clone was recorded once. This chain joins TRBV2 and TRBJ2-1, with 12 positions matching TRBD2. CDR1 and CDR2 from the germline V gene are SNHLY and FYNNEI. There are 15 residues in the CDR3. The V segment lost 3 bases and the J segment 7 bases; nucleotides outside the gene matches: 4. Here the CDR3 reads CASSETSGSSNEQFF. As DNA, the CDR3 is TGTGCCAGCAGTGAGACTAGCGGGAGTTCGAATGAGCAGTTCTTC.